The source of this T cell receptor (beta chain) is a study of blood T cell repertoires in COVID-19. In the case of this clone: One end of the junction does not line up with germline, which may come from a read error.

The CDR3 has 13 amino acids. Germline V gene data show CDR1 as MNHEY and CDR2 as SVGAGI. Produced via immunoSEQ multiplex PCR; TCRdb's table is partial and in-frame only. The sample gives about 42,000 clones, around 91% of which show up once; roughly 9.5% is in the top ten. Sequenced input: peripheral blood. The chain has TRBV6-5 and TRBJ1-5; 7 positions match TRBD1. This TCR derives from a man aged 25-40 years with active or convalescent COVID-19. CDR3 sequence reads: CASINRGVSAPAF. The CDR3 DNA reads TGTGCCAGCATTAACAGGGGAGTATCAGCCCCAGCATTT.